This record looks at one TCR beta chain sequence and its context. There are 13 residues in the CDR3. Trimming removed 5 bases from V and 3 bases from J; junction bases left unmatched: 2. The germline gives CDR1 MNHNY, CDR2 SVGAGI (reference sequence). The sample comes from a study of blood T cell repertoires in COVID-19. Overall study context: There were acute and convalescent COVID-19 samples, and they came from the United States, Italy and Spain. From T cells, B-cell-depleted T cells, or PBMCs came the material, which was cDNA or gDNA.

In the authors' methods: The assay estimated nucleated cells by amplifying reference gene primers. Sequencing was performed with immunoSEQ multiplex PCR; in TCRdb, only in-frame clones are kept and a portion is missing. For V, J and clone size, that table is used; D and trimming come from the DNA. The top ten hold 2% of the sample, which has 100,000 or so clones, roughly 84% seen once. This TCR came from a man between 65 and 80 years old with active or convalescent COVID-19. The chain couples TRBV6-6 to TRBJ1-2; TRBD1 matches 8 bases. The sample was peripheral blood. For the CDR3, the DNA is TGTGCCAGCAGTCAGACAGGGGACTATGGCTACACCTTC. It yields the protein CASSQTGDYGYTF.